The entry that follows covers one T cell receptor beta chain sequence. This CDR3 spans 16 amino acids. The J segment lost 7 bases and the V segment lost 1 base, leaving 9 bases of the junction unmatched. Per germline, CDR1 SGHTA and CDR2 FQGNSA. These data are taken from a study of identical twins. MiXCR, run by TCRdb on the 5' RACE reads, gives a single entry per CDR3 protein. The sample holds about 570,000 distinct CDR3 sequences, 9.5% to 10% seen once. The data were also submitted as part of a second study, on yellow fever vaccine responses in identical twins.

This TCR was recovered from a young woman in good health. The sample consisted of PBMCs. The V and J genes are TRBV7-2 and TRBJ1-2, with 10 bases that match TRBD1. CDR3: CASSLEGTGVWSGYTF. Written as DNA, the CDR3 is TGTGCCAGCAGCTTAGAAGGGACAGGGGTGTGGAGTGGCTACACCTTC. Supplemented by reference TRBV7-2 and TRBJ1-2, the full variable domain reads GAGVSQSPSNKVTEKGKDVELRCDPISGHTALYWYRQSLGQGLEFLIYFQGNSAPDKSGLPSDRFSAERTGGSVSTLTIQRTQQEDSAVYLCASSLEGTGVWSGYTFGSGTRLTVV.